Below are 29 T cell receptor beta chains sequenced from a single sample in a study of T cell responses to AZD1222 COVID-19 vaccine (dated by TCRdb to about 2021). The library was built by means of the immunoSEQ multiplex PCR assay. Held by TCRdb, this immuneACCESS table contains in-frame sequences only and omits some clones. Under half of the omission traces to an unresolved V gene where checked; the cause of the rest is unknown. The sample records roughly 120,000 clones, over 75% of which are singletons. 18% of the sample goes to the ten largest clones. The sample's time point label is to be understood as: baseline before first vaccination. This specimen's treatment or condition label, per the study, means: meningococcal conjugate vaccine given as trial control. Sequenced here: peripheral blood, sampled on day 0 of MenACWY control vaccination. Receptors were obtained from an adult in good health.

This chain links TRBV5-6 with TRBJ2-1; D is possibly TRBD2 (6 bases). The CDR3 extends over 14 amino acids. Germline loops: CDR1 SGHDT, CDR2 YYEEEE. Trimming pared 2 bases from V and 0 bases from J, leaving 6 bases between. The CDR3 DNA reads as TGTGCCAGCAGCTTCGGGGGCTCCTACAATGAGCAGTTCTTC. Protein product: CASSFGGSYNEQFF.

The chain has TRBV5-1 and TRBJ2-1; D uncertain. The germline V gene encodes CDR1 SGHRS and CDR2 YFSETQ. This CDR3 is 12 amino acids long. V was clipped by 0 bases and J by 4 bases, with 2 bases between them. The DNA for the CDR3 is TGCGCCAGCAGCTTGGAATACAATGAGCAGTTCTTC. It specifies CASSLEYNEQFF.

This chain joins TRBV7-2 and TRBJ2-7, with TRBD1 identical over 9 bases. The CDR3 contains 15 residues. The junction had 7 bases not matched to a gene; V was cut back by 4 bases and J by 3 bases. The germline V gene encodes CDR1 SGHTA and CDR2 FQGNSA. The CDR3 nucleotides read TGTGCCAGCAGCTCCCGGGACAGGGTTTTCTACGAGCAGTACTTC. The encoded protein is CASSSRDRVFYEQYF.

This clone has more than one count but fewer than ten. The V gene is TRBV2, the J gene TRBJ1-5, with D tentatively TRBD1 (5 bases). Germline assignment: CDR1 SNHLY and CDR2 FYNNEI. V lost 8 bases and J 0 bases, leaving 17 bases between the germline ends. The CDR3 totals 16 residues. The CDR3: CASGLGQASSNQPQHF. As DNA, the CDR3 is TGTGCCAGCGGCTTGGGGCAGGCGAGTAGCAATCAGCCCCAGCATTTT.

This rearrangement joins TRBV10-1 to TRBJ2-3; weak D call: TRBD1 (6 bases). Trimming left V 5 bases short and J 0 bases short, with 15 bases between. Germline CDR1 reads WNHNN; CDR2 reads SYGVQD (reference sequence). This CDR3 region has 16 residues. This CDR3 is CASSPYATGSTDTQYF. The CDR3 DNA reads TGCGCCAGCAGTCCATACGCGACAGGAAGCACAGATACGCAGTATTTT.

The chain recombines TRBV6-5 with TRBJ1-3; D remains unclear. Trimming removed 8 bases at V and 8 bases at J, with 10 bases between. The CDR3 runs to 11 residues. CDR1 and CDR2 (germline): MNHEY, SVGAGI. As DNA, the CDR3 is TGTGCCAGCCACCTACTCTACACCATATATTTT. Amino acid sequence: CASHLLYTIYF.

This chain links TRBV3-1 (or the pseudogene TRBV3-2) with TRBJ1-2, with 8 nucleotides matching TRBD1. The germline V gene encodes CDR1 LGHDT and CDR2 YNNKEL (reference sequence). This CDR3 spans 15 amino acids. Trimming took 4 bases from V and 8 from J; bases not matched to a gene: 12. In nucleotides, the CDR3 is TGTGCCAGCAGCCCGTGGGACAGGCTTTCGTCCGGCTACACCTTC. It specifies CASSPWDRLSSGYTF.

The J gene is TRBJ1-4, the V gene TRBV7-9, with D hard to call. The CDR3 totals 14 residues. V was trimmed by 5 bases and J by 5 bases, leaving 12 bases between them. CDR1 and CDR2 (germline): SEHNR, FQNEAQ (reference sequence). In nucleotides, the CDR3 is TGTGCCAGCAGCCTGTCCTTGGGAAATGAAAAACTGTTTTTT. This gives the protein CASSLSLGNEKLFF. Filled out from reference TRBV7-9 and TRBJ1-4, the complete variable domain reads DTGVSQNPRHKITKRGQNVTFRCDPISEHNRLYWYRQTLGQGPEFLTYFQNEAQLEKSRLLSDRFSAERPKGSFSTLEIQRTEQGDSAMYLCASSLSLGNEKLFFGSGTQLSVL.

This rearrangement joins TRBV28 to TRBJ2-7; D might be TRBD2 (6 bases). The germline V and J ends were trimmed by 5 bases and 6 bases, with 11 bases remaining between them. The CDR3 runs to 12 residues. Germline loops: CDR1 MDHEN, CDR2 SYDVKM. In nucleotides, the CDR3 is TGTGCCAGCAGTATCTGGGGGGTCGAGCAGTACTTC. This translates into CASSIWGVEQYF.

This sequence joins TRBV4-1 and TRBJ2-2; 9 nucleotides match TRBD1. Germline trimming cut 1 base from V and 4 bases from J; bases unmatched to any gene: 4. Germline lookup yields CDR1 MGHRA and CDR2 YSYEKL. This CDR3 region has 16 residues. The CDR3 DNA reads TGCGCCAGCAGCCAAGGGACAGGGGCAGGCACCGGGGAGCTGTTTTTT. This sequence encodes CASSQGTGAGTGELFF.

This sequence joins TRBV28 and TRBJ1-5, with 7 bases identical to TRBD1. The germline V gene encodes CDR1 MDHEN and CDR2 SYDVKM. V was clipped by 6 bases and J by 3 bases; unmatched bases: 8. The CDR3 spans 15 residues. As DNA, the CDR3 is TGTGCCAGCAGGGCAATCCAGGGGGTCAATCAGCCCCAGCATTTT. It codes for CASRAIQGVNQPQHF.

This chain links TRBV19 with TRBJ2-1; D unresolved. Trimming pared 3 bases from V and 0 bases from J, leaving 9 bases between. The CDR3 extends over 15 amino acids. CDR1 is LNHDA and CDR2 is SQIVND in the germline V gene (reference sequence). The CDR3 protein is CASSIDGSSYNEQFF. The CDR3 DNA sequence: TGTGCCAGTAGTATTGACGGAAGCTCCTACAATGAGCAGTTCTTC.

The chain links TRBV7-9 to TRBJ2-2; perhaps TRBD1 as D (5 bases). The V and J ends lost 5 bases and 4 bases respectively, with 23 bases between them. Germline values: CDR1 SEHNR, CDR2 FQNEAQ (reference sequence). The CDR3 length is 18 residues. CDR3 in amino acids: CASSPLLRWTSTTGELFF. DNA for the CDR3: TGTGCCAGCAGCCCCCTCCTTCGCTGGACATCCACCACCGGGGAGCTGTTTTTT.

The chain joins TRBV6-6 to TRBJ2-7; D is undetermined. This CDR3 spans 15 amino acids. Deletions cut 2 bases from V and 1 base from J, with 12 bases between. Looked up from germline, CDR1 is MNHNY and CDR2 is SVGAGI (reference sequence). The CDR3 spells CASSYLVTNSYEQYF. CDR3 bases: TGTGCCAGCAGTTACCTCGTAACGAATTCCTACGAGCAGTACTTC.

J is TRBJ2-3 and V is TRBV24-1; TRBD2 agrees at 11 bases. Germline V gene sequence: CDR1 KGHDR, CDR2 SFDVKD. V was pared by 5 bases and J by 8 bases, with 8 bases of the junction left unmatched. The CDR3 has 15 residues. CDR3 in DNA: TGTGCCACCAGTGTTACTAGCGGGAGTTTCTCTACGCAGTATTTT. Amino acid sequence: CATSVTSGSFSTQYF.

The V and J genes are TRBV2 and TRBJ2-3, with D possibly TRBD1 on 8 matching bases. Trimming took 8 bases from V and 4 from J, leaving 16 bases between them. Germline values: CDR1 SNHLY, CDR2 FYNNEI. The CDR3 has 14 residues. Here the CDR3 DNA reads TGTGCCAGCTGCCGACAGGGGAGGGCAGATACGCAGTATTTT. Its protein is CASCRQGRADTQYF.

CDR3: CASSDGPTEAFF. CDR3 DNA sequence: TGTGCCAGCAGTGACGGACCGACTGAAGCTTTCTTT. The gene calls are TRBV2 and TRBJ1-1, with D hard to call. Germline CDR1 and CDR2: SNHLY and FYNNEI. V was clipped by 3 bases and J by 5 bases, with 7 bases between them. The CDR3 runs to 12 residues.

The chain joins TRBV3-1 (or the pseudogene TRBV3-2) to TRBJ2-3, with D perhaps matching TRBD2 (5 bases). Germline V gene data show CDR1 as LGHDT and CDR2 as YNNKEL (reference sequence). Trimming cost V 3 bases and J 4 bases, with 5 bases left between them. The CDR3 runs to 12 residues. The CDR3: CASSHGADTQYF. CDR3 bases: TGTGCCAGCAGCCACGGGGCAGATACGCAGTATTTT.

The chain is built from TRBV7-3 and TRBJ2-1; D gene ambiguous. Germline CDR1 and CDR2: SGHTA and FQGTGA. The CDR3 has 15 residues. V lost 3 bases to trimming and J lost 0 bases, with 9 bases between them. CDR3 DNA: TGTGCCAGCAGCTTGTGGCACAGCTCCTACAATGAGCAGTTCTTC. Encoded protein: CASSLWHSSYNEQFF.

V and J are TRBV4-1 and TRBJ1-4; unclear D gene. V was cut by 3 bases and J by 8 bases, with 16 bases left in between. This CDR3 spans 15 amino acids. Germline assignment: CDR1 MGHRA and CDR2 YSYEKL. In nucleotides, the CDR3 is TGCGCCAGCAGCCAGGCAGGCGGGGTAGGGGAAAAACTGTTTTTT. Translated, it gives CASSQAGGVGEKLFF.

The J gene is TRBJ2-7, the V gene TRBV27; 8 bases are shared with TRBD1. V trimming: 5 bases; J trimming: 5 bases; junction bases outside the gene matches: 11. The germline CDR1 and CDR2 sequences are MNHEY and SMNVEV (reference sequence). The CDR3 consists of 15 residues. The CDR3 DNA is TGTGCCAGCAGTATGGGGACAGGCCTTTTGGACGAGCAGTACTTC. This codes for CASSMGTGLLDEQYF.

The chain combines TRBV21-1 with TRBJ2-7; the table's TRBD2 call for D was not verified on the DNA. TRBV21-1 is termed a pseudogene. The CDR3 spans 17 residues. The CDR3 DNA reads TGTGCCAGCATTCCTTTGGGGCTAGCGGGAGGTTCCTACGAGCAGTACTTC. Its protein product is CASIPLGLAGGSYEQYF.

The V call is TRBV6-6, the J call TRBJ1-6; D call uncertain. Trimming took 5 bases from V and 0 from J, leaving 14 bases between them. This CDR3 has 17 amino acids. The germline gives CDR1 MNHNY, CDR2 SVGAGI (reference sequence). CDR3 DNA: TGTGCCAGCAGTCAAAACCAAGGAAGCTCCTATAATTCACCCCTCCACTTT. It specifies CASSQNQGSSYNSPLHF.

V usage is TRBV12-3 or TRBV12-4 and J usage is TRBJ2-5; tentatively, D is TRBD1 (6 bases). The ends were cut back, 7 bases at V and 6 bases at J, with 15 bases in the middle. CDR3 size: 13 residues. DNA for the CDR3: TGTGCCAGCAACAAACAGGGTCACAAGACCCAGTACTTC. It specifies CASNKQGHKTQYF.

The chain carries TRBV5-6 and TRBJ1-2; D gene uncertain. Germline values: CDR1 SGHDT, CDR2 YYEEEE. This CDR3 is 15 amino acids long. Trimming left V 0 bases short and J 3 bases short, with 12 bases between. CDR3 sequence reads: CASSLEGRVYYGYTF. The CDR3 DNA sequence: TGTGCCAGCAGCTTGGAGGGTCGGGTCTACTATGGCTACACCTTC.

This clone appeared a single time. The V and J genes are TRBV27 and TRBJ2-1; 12 bases fit TRBD2. Germline CDR1 MNHEY, CDR2 SMNVEV (reference sequence). CDR3 size: 14 residues. Unmatched junction bases numbered 0, after V lost 8 bases and J lost 1 base. The CDR3: CASLAGGSYNEQFF. CDR3 bases: TGTGCCAGCCTAGCGGGAGGGTCCTACAATGAGCAGTTCTTC.

Only one count was recorded for this clone. The V gene is TRBV4-1, the J gene TRBJ2-7, with D perhaps TRBD1 (5 bases). V gave up 0 bases and J gave up 2 bases, with 11 bases separating them. Per germline, CDR1 MGHRA and CDR2 YSYEKL. The CDR3 loop spans 15 amino acids. Here the CDR3 reads CASSQDQGFTYEQYF. The CDR3 nucleotides are TGCGCCAGCAGCCAAGATCAGGGATTCACCTACGAGCAGTACTTC.

The chain joins TRBV24-1 to TRBJ1-2, with D possibly being TRBD1 (6 bases). V gave up 4 bases and J gave up 2 bases, with 10 bases separating them. This CDR3 is built from 14 residues. The germline V gene encodes CDR1 KGHDR and CDR2 SFDVKD. CDR3 nucleotides: TGTGCCACCAGTGACCCGACAGGAAACTATGGCTACACCTTC. This sequence encodes CATSDPTGNYGYTF.

The rearrangement uses TRBV7-9 and TRBJ2-1; 7 bases align to TRBD2. CDR1 and CDR2 from the germline V gene are SEHNR and FQNEAQ (reference sequence). This CDR3 spans 12 amino acids. Losses at the gene ends were 3 bases for V and 9 bases for J; bases not matched to a gene: 2. DNA of the CDR3: TGTGCCAGCAGCTTTCGACTAGCTGAGCAGTTCTTC. As protein: CASSFRLAEQFF. Complete variable domain (other parts from reference TRBV7-9 and TRBJ2-1): DTGVSQNPRHKITKRGQNVTFRCDPISEHNRLYWYRQTLGQGPEFLTYFQNEAQLEKSRLLSDRFSAERPKGSFSTLEIQRTEQGDSAMYLCASSFRLAEQFFGPGTRLTVL.